One and the same sample provided the 10 T cell receptor beta chains below, sequenced in a study of human T cells and chemical hapten exposure. The time point denotes: patch test 1, 2 weeks after DPC sensitization. Treatment meaning: therapeutic diphenylcyclopropenone sensitization with weekly scalp DPC. In TCRdb, the RACE reads were re-called with MiXCR into one record per CDR3 protein. The sample yields 65,000 to 85,000 distinct CDR3 sequences, about 9.4% seen once. Sequenced here: whole blood, sampled in connection with sensitization to the hapten diphenylcyclopropenone (DPC). Receptor source: a woman in her forties or fifties with alopecia areata. Some clones in this sample may be carry-over from other donors' samples.

The chain is built from TRBV28 and TRBJ2-7; 8 bases line up with TRBD1. Germline V gene sequence: CDR1 MDHEN, CDR2 SYDVKM. The V and J ends lost 6 bases and 5 bases, in that order; junction bases with no gene match: 9. The length of the CDR3 is 14 residues. DNA of the CDR3: TGTGCCAGCAGACCGCAGGGGGCAGTGAACGAGCAGTACTTC. Translation gives CASRPQGAVNEQYF.

This clonotype was counted ten times or more. This chain joins TRBV19 and TRBJ1-5; maybe TRBD1 (5 bases). The germline V gene encodes CDR1 LNHDA and CDR2 SQIVND (reference sequence). The CDR3 is made up of 14 amino acids. Trimming removed 3 bases from V and 10 bases from J, with 16 bases in between. The CDR3 reads CASSIPGRGAPQHF. The DNA of the CDR3 is TGTGCCAGTAGTATCCCAGGCCGCGGGGCTCCCCAGCATTTT.

V usage is TRBV19 and J usage is TRBJ1-4; a weak D match, TRBD1 (5 bases). The V gene lost 5 bases and the J gene lost 8 bases, with 12 bases spanning the gap. From germline, CDR1 is LNHDA and CDR2 SQIVND (reference sequence). This CDR3 has 13 amino acids. The CDR3 region is CASSSGLREKLFF. The CDR3 DNA is TGTGCCAGTAGTTCGGGACTGCGGGAAAAACTGTTTTTT.

This clonotype was found a few times. The chain carries TRBV7-2 and TRBJ2-7; D perhaps matches TRBD2 (5 bases). Per the germline V gene, CDR1 is SGHTA and CDR2 is FQGNSA. The germline V and J ends were trimmed by 1 base and 3 bases, with 13 bases remaining between them. CDR3 length equals 15 residues. Here the CDR3 DNA reads TGTGCCAGCAGCTTAGGGCTAGCCGACTACTACGAGCAGTACTTC. It translates to CASSLGLADYYEQYF.

This clonotype was recorded a few times. The gene calls are TRBV6-2 or TRBV6-3 and TRBJ2-5; D is uncertain. The CDR3 is 14 amino acids. CDR1 and CDR2 (germline): MNHEY, SVGEGT. The germline V and J ends were trimmed by 0 bases and 0 bases, with 5 bases remaining between them. The CDR3 reads CASSYSSNQETQYF. The CDR3 DNA is TGTGCCAGCAGTTACTCCAGTAACCAAGAGACCCAGTACTTC.

This clonotype was detected many times. The genes are TRBV20-1 and TRBJ1-1, with 9 bases identical to TRBD1. Germline V gives CDR1 DFQATT, CDR2 SNEGSKA (reference sequence). After removal of 4 bases from V and 5 bases from J, the junction contained 8 bases not matched to a gene. The CDR3 spans 14 residues. Here the CDR3 DNA reads TGCAGTGCTACCCGGGACAGGGTCCGTACTGAAGCTTTCTTT. It encodes CSATRDRVRTEAFF.

This clonotype was seen a few times. V usage is TRBV5-5 and J usage is TRBJ2-3; 9 nucleotides line up with TRBD1. The V and J ends lost 4 bases and 4 bases, in that order; junction bases with no gene match: 10. This CDR3 region has 16 residues. Germline CDR1 and CDR2: SGHKS and YYEKEE (reference sequence). CDR3 sequence (DNA): TGTGCCAGCAGCCTCTTCGGGACAGGGCCGGCAGATACGCAGTATTTT. As protein: CASSLFGTGPADTQYF.

This clonotype has a handful of counts. J is TRBJ1-1 and V is TRBV28, with 9 bases fitting TRBD1. This CDR3 contains 13 residues. V was clipped by 6 bases and J by 2 bases; unmatched bases: 1. Germline V gene lookup returns CDR1 MDHEN and CDR2 SYDVKM. The CDR3 DNA is TGTGCCAGCAGGACAGGGGGAAACACTGAAGCTTTCTTT. This codes for CASRTGGNTEAFF.

This clonotype was counted a few times. This chain joins TRBV29-1 and TRBJ2-2, with 7 bases lining up with TRBD1. Trimming cost V 6 bases and J 4 bases; bases outside gene matches: 11. The CDR3 has 15 residues. From germline, CDR1 is SQVTM and CDR2 ANQGSEA. CDR3 loop: CSVPKGAGFTGELFF. In nucleotides, the CDR3 is TGCAGCGTGCCAAAGGGGGCGGGTTTCACCGGGGAGCTGTTTTTT.

This clonotype showed up just a few times. This rearrangement joins TRBV4-3 to TRBJ2-3; possible D gene TRBD2, 5 bases. This CDR3 is 15 amino acids long. V shed 4 bases and J shed 1 base, with 12 bases lying between them. From germline, CDR1 is LGHNA and CDR2 YSLEER. In DNA, the CDR3 is TGCGCCAGCAGCCCCGAGGGCAGCCGCACAGATACGCAGTATTTT. Its protein product is CASSPEGSRTDTQYF.